This entry features one T cell receptor (beta chain) sequence. The study sequenced TCR beta in blood CD8+ and CD4+ T cells. V shed 4 bases and J shed 0 bases, with 7 bases lying between them. CDR3 length: 13 amino acids. The germline CDR1 and CDR2 sequences are MNHEY and SVGEGT. The record originates from a study of CD8 T cells in Susac syndrome. Reverse transcription of roughly 0.5 to 1 ug RNA used random hexamers. TCRdb re-analysed the immunoSEQ multiplex PCR reads in MiXCR, keeping a single row per CDR3 protein. The sample lists around 71,000 distinct CDR3 sequences; nearly 96% were seen once. The chain recombines TRBV6-2 or TRBV6-3 with TRBJ2-7; D is possibly TRBD1 (5 bases). The TCR was taken from a human donor with multiple sclerosis. The sample comprised CD4+ T cells from PBMCs. CDR3 in DNA: TGTGCCAGCAGTTTTGGGGCCTCCTACGAGCAGTACTTC. It yields the protein CASSFGASYEQYF.